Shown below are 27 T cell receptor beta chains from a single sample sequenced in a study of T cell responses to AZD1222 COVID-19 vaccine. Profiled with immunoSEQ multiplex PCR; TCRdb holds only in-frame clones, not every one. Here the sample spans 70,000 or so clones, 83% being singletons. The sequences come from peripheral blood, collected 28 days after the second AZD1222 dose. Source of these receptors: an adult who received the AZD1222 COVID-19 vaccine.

This CDR3 is CSAGSESTTNEKLFF. The CDR3 DNA sequence: TGCAGCGCTGGCAGTGAGAGTACAACTAATGAAAAACTGTTTTTT. The chain has TRBV29-1 and TRBJ1-4, with no clear D. Germline V gene data show CDR1 as SQVTM and CDR2 as ANQGSEA. V was pared by 7 bases and J by 0 bases, with 15 bases between. CDR3 size: 15 residues.

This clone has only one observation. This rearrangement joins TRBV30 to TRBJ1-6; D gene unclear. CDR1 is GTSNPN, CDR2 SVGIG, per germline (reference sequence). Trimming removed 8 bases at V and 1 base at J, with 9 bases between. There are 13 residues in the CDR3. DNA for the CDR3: TGTGCCAAGACGGTGTCCTATAATTCACCCCTCCACTTT. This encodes CAKTVSYNSPLHF.

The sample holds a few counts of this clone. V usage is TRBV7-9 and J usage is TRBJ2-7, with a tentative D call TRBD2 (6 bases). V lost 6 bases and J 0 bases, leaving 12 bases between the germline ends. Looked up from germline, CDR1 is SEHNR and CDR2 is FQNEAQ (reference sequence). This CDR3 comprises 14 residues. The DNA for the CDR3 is TGTGCCAGCAGTGGGACTGTGAGCTCCTACGAGCAGTACTTC. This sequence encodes CASSGTVSSYEQYF.

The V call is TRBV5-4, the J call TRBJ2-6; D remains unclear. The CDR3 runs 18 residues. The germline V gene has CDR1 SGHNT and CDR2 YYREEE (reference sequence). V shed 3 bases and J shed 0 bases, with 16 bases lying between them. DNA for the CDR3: TGTGCCAGCAGCTCCCCCCCTTCGGGCGTCTCTGGGGCCAACGTCCTGACTTTC. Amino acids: CASSSPPSGVSGANVLTF.

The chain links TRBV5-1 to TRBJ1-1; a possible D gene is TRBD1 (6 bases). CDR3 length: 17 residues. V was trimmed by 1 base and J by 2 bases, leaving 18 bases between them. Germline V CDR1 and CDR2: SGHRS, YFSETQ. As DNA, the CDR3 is TGCGCCAGCAGCTTGTCCGGTAGGGGGACATCTAACACTGAAGCTTTCTTT. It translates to CASSLSGRGTSNTEAFF.

The CDR3 coding sequence is TGTGCCACCAATTCCGGACAGGGGGTCACCGGGGAGCTGTTTTTT. This encodes CATNSGQGVTGELFF. The chain uses TRBV24-1 and TRBJ2-2, with 10 bases fitting TRBD1. The CDR3 runs to 15 residues. V dropped 8 bases and J dropped 4; count of bases not matched to a gene: 6. Germline CDR1 is KGHDR and CDR2 is SFDVKD.

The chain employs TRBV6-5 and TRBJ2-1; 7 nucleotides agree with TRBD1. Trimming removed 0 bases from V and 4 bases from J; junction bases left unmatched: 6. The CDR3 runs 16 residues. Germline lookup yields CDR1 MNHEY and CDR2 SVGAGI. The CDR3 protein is CASSYSAGGQYNEQFF. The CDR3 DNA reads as TGTGCCAGCAGTTACTCGGCAGGGGGACAATACAATGAGCAGTTCTTC.

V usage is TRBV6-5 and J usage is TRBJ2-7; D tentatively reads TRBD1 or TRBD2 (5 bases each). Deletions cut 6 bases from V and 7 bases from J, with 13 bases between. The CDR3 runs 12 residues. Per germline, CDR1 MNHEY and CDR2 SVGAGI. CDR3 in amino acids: CASSPGTREQYF. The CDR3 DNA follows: TGTGCCAGCAGCCCCGGGACGCGAGAGCAGTACTTC.

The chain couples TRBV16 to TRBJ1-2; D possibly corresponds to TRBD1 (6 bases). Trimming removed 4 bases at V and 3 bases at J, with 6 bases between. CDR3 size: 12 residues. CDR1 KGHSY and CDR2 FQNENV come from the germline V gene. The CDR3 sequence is CASSRQDYGYTF. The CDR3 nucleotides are TGTGCCAGCAGCCGACAGGACTATGGCTACACCTTC.

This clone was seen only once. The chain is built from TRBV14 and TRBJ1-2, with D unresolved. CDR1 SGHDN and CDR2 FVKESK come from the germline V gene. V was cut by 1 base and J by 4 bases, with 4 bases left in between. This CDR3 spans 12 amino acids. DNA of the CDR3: TGTGCCAGCAGCCAAGTCGGCTATGGCTACACCTTC. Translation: CASSQVGYGYTF.

The CDR3 DNA follows: TGTGCCACCAGCCGATCGAAGGGACAGGGGGGTAGAGGCTACACCTTC. It codes for CATSRSKGQGGRGYTF. The chain has TRBV15 and TRBJ1-2; TRBD1 agrees at 11 bases. Losses at the gene ends were 5 bases for V and 8 bases for J; bases not matched to a gene: 13. The CDR3 runs to 16 residues. The germline V gene encodes CDR1 LNHNV and CDR2 YYDKDF (reference sequence).

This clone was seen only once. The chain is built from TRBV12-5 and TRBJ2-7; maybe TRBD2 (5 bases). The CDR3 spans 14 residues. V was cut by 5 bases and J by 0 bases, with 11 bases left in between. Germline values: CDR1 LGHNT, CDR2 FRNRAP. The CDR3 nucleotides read TGTGCTAGTGGTGCCCCCGGGGTCTCCTACGAGCAGTACTTC. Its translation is CASGAPGVSYEQYF.

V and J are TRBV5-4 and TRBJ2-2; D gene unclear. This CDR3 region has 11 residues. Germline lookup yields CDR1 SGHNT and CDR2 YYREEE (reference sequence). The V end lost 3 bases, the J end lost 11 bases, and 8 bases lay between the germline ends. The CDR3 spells CASSSAIELFF. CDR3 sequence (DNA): TGTGCCAGCAGCTCCGCGATAGAGCTGTTTTTT.

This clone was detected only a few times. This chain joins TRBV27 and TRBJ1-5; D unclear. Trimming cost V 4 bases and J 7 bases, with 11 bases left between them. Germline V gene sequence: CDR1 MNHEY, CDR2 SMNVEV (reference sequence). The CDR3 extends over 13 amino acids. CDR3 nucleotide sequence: TGTGCCAGCAGTTCCCGTCCGGGACAGCCCCAGCATTTT. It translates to CASSSRPGQPQHF.

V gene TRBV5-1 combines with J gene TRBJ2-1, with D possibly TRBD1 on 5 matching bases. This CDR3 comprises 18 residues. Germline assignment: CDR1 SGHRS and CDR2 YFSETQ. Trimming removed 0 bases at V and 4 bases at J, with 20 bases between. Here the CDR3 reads CASSLEPPRSAGYNEQFF. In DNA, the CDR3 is TGCGCCAGCAGCTTGGAGCCCCCCAGGTCGGCAGGGTACAATGAGCAGTTCTTC.

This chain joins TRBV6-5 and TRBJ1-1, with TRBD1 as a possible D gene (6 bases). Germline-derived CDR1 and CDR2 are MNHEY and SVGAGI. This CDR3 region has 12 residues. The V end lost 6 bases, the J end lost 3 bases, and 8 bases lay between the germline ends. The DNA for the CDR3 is TGTGCCAGCAGACAGGGATACACTGAAGCTTTCTTT. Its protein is CASRQGYTEAFF.

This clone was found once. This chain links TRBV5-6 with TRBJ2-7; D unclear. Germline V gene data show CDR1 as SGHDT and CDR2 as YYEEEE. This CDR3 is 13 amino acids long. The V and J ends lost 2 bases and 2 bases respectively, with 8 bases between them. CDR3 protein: CASSFSLAYEQYF. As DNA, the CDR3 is TGTGCCAGCAGCTTCTCGCTAGCCTACGAGCAGTACTTC.

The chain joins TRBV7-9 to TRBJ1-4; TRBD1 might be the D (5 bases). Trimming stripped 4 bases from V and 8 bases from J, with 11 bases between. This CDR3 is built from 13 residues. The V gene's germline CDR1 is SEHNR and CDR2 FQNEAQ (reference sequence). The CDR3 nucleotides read TGTGCCAGCAGCTCAGAGCGGGGGGAAAAACTGTTTTTT. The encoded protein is CASSSERGEKLFF.

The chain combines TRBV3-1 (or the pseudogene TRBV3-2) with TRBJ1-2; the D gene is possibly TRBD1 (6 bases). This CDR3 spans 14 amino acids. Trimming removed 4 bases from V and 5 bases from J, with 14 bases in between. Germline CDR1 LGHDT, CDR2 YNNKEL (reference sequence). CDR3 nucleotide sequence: TGTGCCAGCAGCCTTCCGGGACACCTTTATGGCTACACCTTC. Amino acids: CASSLPGHLYGYTF.

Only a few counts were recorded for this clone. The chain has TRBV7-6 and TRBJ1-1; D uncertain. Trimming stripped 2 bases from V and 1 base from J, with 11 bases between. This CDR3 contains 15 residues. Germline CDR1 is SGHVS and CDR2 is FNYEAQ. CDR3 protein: CASSLKLGGNTEAFF. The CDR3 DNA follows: TGTGCCAGCAGCTTAAAGCTGGGTGGGAACACTGAAGCTTTCTTT.

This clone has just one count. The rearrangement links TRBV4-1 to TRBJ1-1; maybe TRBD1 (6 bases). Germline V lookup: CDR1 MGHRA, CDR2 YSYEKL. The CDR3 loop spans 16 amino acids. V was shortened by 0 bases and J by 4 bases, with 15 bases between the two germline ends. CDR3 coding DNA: TGCGCCAGCAGCCAAGAATGGGGAACAGGGAGCACTGAAGCTTTCTTT. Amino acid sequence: CASSQEWGTGSTEAFF.

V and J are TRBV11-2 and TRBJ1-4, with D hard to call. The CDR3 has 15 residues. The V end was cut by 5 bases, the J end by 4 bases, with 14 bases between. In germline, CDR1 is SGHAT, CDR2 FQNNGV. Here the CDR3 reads CASSMDGRSNEKLFF. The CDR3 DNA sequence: TGTGCCAGCAGCATGGACGGGCGCAGTAATGAAAAACTGTTTTTT.

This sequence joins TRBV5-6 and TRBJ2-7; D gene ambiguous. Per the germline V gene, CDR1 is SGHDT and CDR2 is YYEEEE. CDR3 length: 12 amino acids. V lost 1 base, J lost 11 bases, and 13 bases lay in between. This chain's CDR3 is CASSLRRRVEYF. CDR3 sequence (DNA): TGTGCCAGCAGCTTGAGACGAAGGGTTGAGTACTTC.

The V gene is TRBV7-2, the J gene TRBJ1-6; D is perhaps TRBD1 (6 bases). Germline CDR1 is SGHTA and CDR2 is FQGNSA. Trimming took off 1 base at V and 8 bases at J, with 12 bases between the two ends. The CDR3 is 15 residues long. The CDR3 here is CASSLGWTAYSPLHF. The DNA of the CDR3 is TGTGCCAGCAGCTTAGGATGGACAGCATATTCACCCCTCCACTTT.

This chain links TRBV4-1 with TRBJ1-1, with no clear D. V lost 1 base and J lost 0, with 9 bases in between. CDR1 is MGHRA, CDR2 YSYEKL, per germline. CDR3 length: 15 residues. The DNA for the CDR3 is TGCGCCAGCAGCCAAGCCCAGGCTTTGAACACTGAAGCTTTCTTT. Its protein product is CASSQAQALNTEAFF.

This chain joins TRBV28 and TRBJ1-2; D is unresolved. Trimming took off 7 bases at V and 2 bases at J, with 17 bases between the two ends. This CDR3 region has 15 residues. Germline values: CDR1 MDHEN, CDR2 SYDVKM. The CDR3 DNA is TGTGCCAGCAATTCCCGGTGGCAGCCCAACTATGGCTACACCTTC. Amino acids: CASNSRWQPNYGYTF.

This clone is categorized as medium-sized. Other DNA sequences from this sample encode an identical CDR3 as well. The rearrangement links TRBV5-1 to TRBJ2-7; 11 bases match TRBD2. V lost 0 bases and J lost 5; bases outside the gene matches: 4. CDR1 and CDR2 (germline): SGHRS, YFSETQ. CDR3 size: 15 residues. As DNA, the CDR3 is TGCGCCAGCAGCTTGGGTAGCGGGGGGGCTAACGAGCAGTACTTC. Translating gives CASSLGSGGANEQYF.